Following are 26 T cell receptor beta chains from one sample sequenced in a study of Ad26.COV2.S vaccination and SARS-CoV-2 variants. Produced via immunoSEQ multiplex PCR; TCRdb's table is partial and in-frame only. The data contain approximately 400,000 clones, around 90% of them singletons. The source was peripheral blood, collected after recovery from COVID-19. The receptors shown here come from a human donor who had recovered from COVID-19.

J is TRBJ1-4 and V is TRBV7-2; perhaps TRBD1 as D (5 bases). V lost 0 bases and J lost 7, with 15 bases in between. There are 16 residues in the CDR3. Germline V gene lookup returns CDR1 SGHTA and CDR2 FQGNSA. DNA for the CDR3: TGTGCCAGCAGCTTAGCGGTTGGGGGGATCGGTGAAAAACTGTTTTTT. Translating gives CASSLAVGGIGEKLFF. The full variable domain, rest sourced from reference TRBV7-2 and TRBJ1-4, is GAGVSQSPSNKVTEKGKDVELRCDPISGHTALYWYRQSLGQGLEFLIYFQGNSAPDKSGLPSDRFSAERTGGSVSTLTIQRTQQEDSAVYLCASSLAVGGIGEKLFFGSGTQLSVL.

The genes are TRBV6-6 and TRBJ2-7; 9 positions agree with TRBD1. The germline gives CDR1 MNHNY, CDR2 SVGAGI (reference sequence). The CDR3 runs to 13 residues. Trimming removed 7 bases from V and 3 bases from J; junction bases left unmatched: 4. Here the CDR3 reads CASTQGQGYEQYF. The CDR3 DNA reads as TGTGCCAGCACCCAGGGACAGGGCTACGAGCAGTACTTC.

V usage is TRBV10-1 and J usage is TRBJ1-1, with D possibly matching TRBD1 (5 bases). This CDR3 spans 14 amino acids. V lost 5 bases to trimming and J lost 1 base, with 11 bases between them. Per germline, CDR1 WNHNN and CDR2 SYGVQD (reference sequence). The CDR3 DNA follows: TGCGCCAGCAGTTCGACAGATAAGAACACTGAAGCTTTCTTT. Its protein is CASSSTDKNTEAFF.

This clone was seen a single time. The CDR3 coding sequence is TGTGCCAGCAGCACAAACGGGGGGAACTATGGCTACACCTTC. It is translated as CASSTNGGNYGYTF. V is TRBV27 and J is TRBJ1-2; the D gene is possibly TRBD1 (5 bases). The CDR3 runs to 14 residues. Deletions cut 6 bases from V and 2 bases from J, with 13 bases between. Looked up from germline, CDR1 is MNHEY and CDR2 is SMNVEV (reference sequence).

This clone was picked up one time. V gene TRBV6-2 or TRBV6-3 combines with J gene TRBJ2-1; D perhaps matches TRBD1 (5 bases). With 2 bases removed from V and 1 base from J, the gap between germline ends came to 9 bases. Germline CDR1 reads MNHEY; CDR2 reads SVGEGT. The CDR3 has 15 residues. The CDR3 nucleotides are TGTGCCAGCAGTTACGGGCAGGGTTCCTACAATGAGCAGTTCTTC. Protein product: CASSYGQGSYNEQFF.

The V call is TRBV2, the J call TRBJ2-3, with 9 positions matching TRBD2. The CDR3 has 17 residues. CDR1 SNHLY and CDR2 FYNNEI come from the germline V gene. J lost 0 bases, V lost 5 bases, and 9 bases had no gene match. For the CDR3, the DNA is TGTGCCAGCAGTAACCCCGGGACTAGCATTAGCACAGATACGCAGTATTTT. Its translation: CASSNPGTSISTDTQYF.

The chain recombines TRBV5-1 with TRBJ1-5; D is possibly TRBD1 (6 bases). This CDR3 is built from 14 residues. Trimming removed 4 bases at V and 1 base at J, with 9 bases between. From germline, CDR1 is SGHRS and CDR2 YFSETQ. CDR3 loop: CASSPQGSNQPQHF. Written as DNA, the CDR3 is TGCGCCAGCAGCCCCCAGGGGAGCAATCAGCCCCAGCATTTT.

This chain uses TRBV18 with TRBJ2-7, with 7 nucleotides matching TRBD1. The CDR3 runs 14 residues. V shed 3 bases and J 2 bases; nucleotides not matched to a gene: 4. The V gene's germline CDR1 is KGHSH and CDR2 LQKENI. This CDR3 reads CASSPWDRAYEQYF. The DNA of the CDR3 is TGTGCCAGCTCACCCTGGGACAGAGCCTACGAGCAGTACTTC.

The chain carries TRBV2 and TRBJ1-2; TRBD1 aligns across 9 bases. In germline, CDR1 is SNHLY, CDR2 FYNNEI. The length of the CDR3 is 13 residues. V lost 7 bases and J lost 8; bases outside the gene matches: 8. For the CDR3, the DNA is TGTGCCAGCAAGGACAGGGGCGCGGGAGGCTACACCTTC. Protein sequence: CASKDRGAGGYTF.

This CDR3 is CASSLSRQGAEQFF. In nucleotides, the CDR3 is TGCGCCAGCAGCCTCTCTCGCCAGGGGGCTGAGCAGTTCTTC. The chain carries TRBV5-1 and TRBJ2-1; TRBD1 aligns across 8 bases. The CDR3 consists of 14 residues. The J segment lost 9 bases and the V segment lost 4 bases, leaving 9 bases of the junction unmatched. Germline values: CDR1 SGHRS, CDR2 YFSETQ.

This chain uses TRBV6-5 with TRBJ1-3, with D uncertain. The CDR3 is made up of 15 amino acids. The V end was cut by 0 bases, the J end by 0 bases, with 6 bases between. Germline CDR1 is MNHEY and CDR2 is SVGAGI. The CDR3: CASSYSMSSGNTIYF. CDR3 coding DNA: TGTGCCAGCAGTTACTCGATGTCCTCTGGAAACACCATATATTTT.

This sequence joins TRBV5-1 and TRBJ2-3, with 8 bases identical to TRBD2. CDR1 SGHRS and CDR2 YFSETQ come from the germline V gene. The V and J ends lost 3 bases and 0 bases, in that order; junction bases with no gene match: 12. The CDR3 sequence is 18 residues long. CDR3 sequence (DNA): TGCGCCAGCAGCTCTACCCCCCGGGGGGGCTCTAGCACAGATACGCAGTATTTT. It translates to CASSSTPRGGSSTDTQYF.

CDR3 in DNA: TGCGCCAGCGGATACAGGGGCAATGAGCAGTTCTTC. Its translation: CASGYRGNEQFF. The chain is built from TRBV5-1 and TRBJ2-1, with 7 bases matching TRBD1. The CDR3 covers 12 residues. V gave up 7 bases and J gave up 6 bases; unmatched junction bases: 4. Germline CDR1 SGHRS, CDR2 YFSETQ.

The CDR3 DNA reads as TGTGCCAGCAGCTTCCGGGACAGGGATCCGTACACACACACAGATACGCAGTATTTT. This sequence encodes CASSFRDRDPYTHTDTQYF. The chain carries TRBV7-2 and TRBJ2-3, with TRBD1 matching 9 bases. Trimming removed 3 bases from V and 2 bases from J; junction bases left unmatched: 15. The germline gives CDR1 SGHTA, CDR2 FQGNSA. The CDR3 extends over 19 amino acids.

In its sample, this clone was seen a few times. This chain uses TRBV2 with TRBJ1-1; no firm D call. The CDR3 spans 13 residues. Trimming removed 6 bases at V and 0 bases at J, with 8 bases between. Germline assignment: CDR1 SNHLY and CDR2 FYNNEI. As DNA, the CDR3 is TGTGCCAGCAGGGTAGGGATGAACACTGAAGCTTTCTTT. Translating it yields CASRVGMNTEAFF.

The chain couples TRBV10-1 to TRBJ1-1; D gene ambiguous. Per germline, CDR1 WNHNN and CDR2 SYGVQD (reference sequence). The CDR3 totals 14 residues. Trimming shortened V by 2 bases and J by 4 bases, and 11 bases separated the two germline ends. The CDR3 bases are TGCGCCAGCAGTGAGGCGGTGGGTTCCACTGAAGCTTTCTTT. It is translated as CASSEAVGSTEAFF.

The chain couples TRBV5-1 to TRBJ2-7; 8 bases align to TRBD1. The CDR3 is 15 residues long. Germline V gene data show CDR1 as SGHRS and CDR2 as YFSETQ. V shed 1 base, J shed 1 base, and the junction held 4 bases outside the gene matches. CDR3 bases: TGCGCCAGCAGCTTGACAGGGGGTTTTTCCTACGAGCAGTACTTC. Amino acids: CASSLTGGFSYEQYF.

V usage is TRBV25-1 and J usage is TRBJ1-2; D is unclear. This CDR3 has 16 residues. Trimming shortened V by 6 bases and J by 0 bases, and 17 bases separated the two germline ends. Germline-derived CDR1 and CDR2 are MGHDK and SYGVNS. The CDR3 DNA sequence: TGTGCCAGCAGCCACAGCGCGGCTAAGACTAACTATGGCTACACCTTC. Translation gives CASSHSAAKTNYGYTF.

This chain joins TRBV6-2 or TRBV6-3 and TRBJ2-7; the D gene is possibly TRBD2 (7 bases). The V gene's germline CDR1 is MNHEY and CDR2 SVGEGT. This CDR3 spans 16 amino acids. Trimming cost V 4 bases and J 3 bases, with 19 bases left between them. The CDR3 region is CASSSQTYRGGYEQYF. CDR3 sequence (DNA): TGTGCCAGCAGTTCCCAAACTTATAGGGGGGGCTACGAGCAGTACTTC.

The chain is built from TRBV2 and TRBJ1-1, with 8 nucleotides matching TRBD1. From germline, CDR1 is SNHLY and CDR2 FYNNEI. V gave up 4 bases and J gave up 3 bases; unmatched junction bases: 4. This CDR3 is 14 amino acids long. CDR3 DNA sequence: TGTGCCAGCAGTGTGGACAGGGTAGACACTGAAGCTTTCTTT. Translating gives CASSVDRVDTEAFF.

This clone was detected once. J is TRBJ1-5 and V is TRBV6-2 or TRBV6-3; 9 nucleotides align to TRBD1. CDR1 is MNHEY, CDR2 SVGEGT, per germline. The CDR3 is made up of 19 amino acids. V trimming: 0 bases; J trimming: 0 bases; junction bases outside the gene matches: 9. The CDR3 nucleotides read TGTGCCAGCAGTTACTCCAGGACAGGGGCCGACTATAGCAATCAGCCCCAGCATTTT. It specifies CASSYSRTGADYSNQPQHF.

This sequence joins TRBV20-1 and TRBJ1-2; D remains unclear. The CDR3 spans 11 residues. V was trimmed by 6 bases and J by 4 bases, leaving 9 bases between them. The germline gives CDR1 DFQATT, CDR2 SNEGSKA (reference sequence). The CDR3 DNA sequence: TGCAGTGCCCGGCGGACCTATGGCTACACCTTC. As protein: CSARRTYGYTF.

This clone was seen only once. The chain couples TRBV27 to TRBJ2-7; D is unresolved. Germline assignment: CDR1 MNHEY and CDR2 SMNVEV (reference sequence). V lost 2 bases to trimming and J lost 9 bases, with 14 bases between them. This CDR3 comprises 13 residues. The CDR3 coding sequence is TGTGCCAGCAGTTTAACCCCCAATGGGGTGCAGTACTTC. Amino acid sequence: CASSLTPNGVQYF.

The chain couples TRBV7-2 to TRBJ1-4; D remains unclear. Per germline, CDR1 SGHTA and CDR2 FQGNSA. The CDR3 runs 16 residues. Trimming removed 1 base at V and 3 bases at J, with 12 bases between. For the CDR3, the DNA is TGTGCCAGCAGCTTAGAGGTTTGGCAGTCTAATGAAAAACTGTTTTTT. The encoded protein is CASSLEVWQSNEKLFF.

This chain joins TRBV11-2 and TRBJ1-4, with 7 bases identical to TRBD1. The CDR3 is 16 amino acids. CDR1 SGHAT and CDR2 FQNNGV come from the germline V gene. The ends lost 0 bases at V and 7 bases at J; junction bases unmatched: 8. The CDR3 loop is CASSLEGTRGFEKLFF. For the CDR3, the DNA is TGTGCCAGCAGCTTAGAAGGAACCAGGGGGTTTGAAAAACTGTTTTTT.

V gene TRBV29-1 combines with J gene TRBJ1-6; no clear D. Trimming pared 5 bases from V and 3 bases from J, leaving 8 bases between. The CDR3 runs 13 residues. The germline V gene has CDR1 SQVTM and CDR2 ANQGSEA. CDR3 in DNA: TGCAGCGTTATTGAGGGCTATAATTCACCCCTCCACTTT. Protein sequence: CSVIEGYNSPLHF.